This T cell receptor (beta chain) was retrieved from a study of regulatory T cells in long-lasting Graves disease. Worth noting for this clonotype: What it binds is unknown.

As for time point: persistent/refractory GD, antithyroid drugs over 5 years with positive TRAb. The TCR library was made from RNA extracted from PBMCs. The guidelines of the American Thyroid Association were the basis for diagnosing Graves' disease. Sequencing libraries for TCR beta were prepared with iRepertoire HTBI primers and Arm-PCR of CDR3 regions. Original processing notes: Identification yielded 60 or so TRBV and 14 TRBJ segments across samples. A single record per CDR3 protein comes from TCRdb applying MiXCR to the multiplex PCR reads. For this entry, the V and J calls and clone size follow TCRdb and not the study's own pipeline. The sample holds 700,000 or so distinct CDR3 sequences, about 32% seen once. From germline, CDR1 is LNHDA and CDR2 SQIVND (reference sequence). This CDR3 has 20 amino acids. Trimming cost V 5 bases and J 0 bases, with 29 bases left between them. Study observations and caveats: Persistent cases favored TRBV28, TRBJ1-2 and TRBJ2-5. Small numbers of samples may have cut accuracy.

The chain is built from TRBV19 and TRBJ2-7, with D hard to call. Here the sequenced sample was peripheral blood mononuclear cells (PBMCs), taken when the disease was refractory, from a patient treated with antithyroid drugs. This TCR came from a female donor with Graves disease. CDR3 in amino acids: CASSRRGLRYLGGHSYEQYF. The CDR3 bases are TGTGCCAGTAGTCGCAGAGGCCTAAGGTATCTTGGCGGTCACTCCTACGAGCAGTACTTC.